This T cell receptor (beta chain) was sequenced in a study of regulatory T cells in long-lasting Graves disease. Study observations and caveats: Persistent patients had a count of shared public clonotypes (around 2,700) that exceeded that of new patients (around 910). Persistent Graves' patients showed less TCR diversity than newly diagnosed patients showed.

Combining iRepertoire HTBI primers with Arm-PCR of CDR3 regions, the authors built TCR beta libraries. TCRdb recomputed calls from the multiplex PCR reads with MiXCR, one row per CDR3 protein. The profile shows 550,000 to 700,000 distinct CDR3 sequences, more than 15% of them singletons. CDR3 length equals 14 residues. The ends lost 4 bases at V and 3 bases at J; junction bases unmatched: 4. The germline V gene has CDR1 SGHRS and CDR2 YFSETQ. Time point in this sample: newly diagnosed GD, antithyroid drugs for less than 3 months. From RNA extracted from PBMCs, the TCR library was made. As to this clonotype: Antigen specificity is unknown.

Another study also made use of these data, one on T cells in Graves' hyperthyroidism and ophthalmopathy.

This clonotype was obtained from a young man with Graves disease. This material consisted of peripheral blood mononuclear cells (PBMCs), taken at new diagnosis, from a patient treated with antithyroid drugs. The gene calls are TRBV5-1 and TRBJ2-7, with TRBD1 matching 10 bases. The CDR3 is CASSGGDRGYEQYF. Written as DNA, the CDR3 is TGCGCCAGCAGCGGGGGGGACAGGGGCTACGAGCAGTACTTC.